These 9 T cell receptor beta chains share one sample of origin, sequenced in a study of control samples from healthy donors and cancer patients. The data were produced by immunoSEQ multiplex PCR, yet TCRdb's version contains in-frame clones alone and is incomplete. The sample includes around 42,000 clones, approximately 87% of them seen just once. Sequencing used blood. Receptors were obtained from a man in his sixties in good health.

The table lists this clone with a count of one. For the CDR3, the DNA is TGTGCCAGCAGCCCCGGACAGGGAATGGGTAATTCACCCCTCCACTTT. It specifies CASSPGQGMGNSPLHF. The chain uses TRBV7-8 and TRBJ1-6, with 8 bases lining up with TRBD1. The CDR3 extends over 16 amino acids. After removal of 5 bases from V and 6 bases from J, the junction contained 9 bases not matched to a gene. Germline V lookup: CDR1 SGHVS, CDR2 FQNEAQ.

V usage is TRBV7-9 and J usage is TRBJ1-2; TRBD1 might be the D (5 bases). The V and J ends lost 5 bases and 2 bases respectively, with 12 bases between them. Germline V gene sequence: CDR1 SEHNR, CDR2 FQNEAQ (reference sequence). The CDR3 has 14 amino acids. CDR3 residues: CASSPSGGNYGYTF. The CDR3 region has the DNA TGTGCCAGCAGCCCTTCGGGGGGGAACTATGGCTACACCTTC.

The gene calls are TRBV28 and TRBJ1-1; unclear D gene. The CDR3 length is 12 residues. Germline V gene sequence: CDR1 MDHEN, CDR2 SYDVKM. V was clipped by 10 bases and J by 3 bases, with 12 bases between them. CDR3 DNA: TGTGCCATACAAGACCGCTACACTGAAGCTTTCTTT. This sequence encodes CAIQDRYTEAFF.

The chain carries TRBV2 and TRBJ1-5; D is ambiguous. The CDR3 spans 13 residues. In germline, CDR1 is SNHLY, CDR2 FYNNEI. V was cut by 2 bases and J by 2 bases, with 4 bases left in between. The CDR3 spells CASSETGNQPQHF. CDR3 DNA sequence: TGTGCCAGCAGTGAAACAGGCAATCAGCCCCAGCATTTT.

This chain uses TRBV12-3 or TRBV12-4 with TRBJ2-7, with 9 bases aligning to TRBD2. V shed 5 bases and J 6 bases; nucleotides not matched to a gene: 5. There are 13 residues in the CDR3. The CDR3 nucleotides are TGTGCCAGCAGTAAGACTAGCGGCAGCGAGCAGTACTTC. This translates into CASSKTSGSEQYF.

This clone was seen only a few times. The chain couples TRBV2 to TRBJ2-7; 10 bases are a match to TRBD2. Trimming at V came to 2 bases and at J to 4 bases, leaving 5 bases not matched to a gene. The CDR3 length is 15 residues. Per the germline V gene, CDR1 is SNHLY and CDR2 is FYNNEI. The CDR3 spells CASSETSSGRYEQYF. The CDR3 DNA is TGTGCCAGCAGTGAAACGTCTAGCGGGAGATACGAGCAGTACTTC.

The rearrangement links TRBV28 to TRBJ1-5; D is perhaps TRBD1 (5 bases). Trimming took 6 bases from V and 5 from J, leaving 11 bases between them. The CDR3 is 13 amino acids. Germline V gene sequence: CDR1 MDHEN, CDR2 SYDVKM. The CDR3 loop reads CASRRGGDQPQHF. For the CDR3, the DNA is TGTGCCAGCAGGCGGGGGGGAGATCAGCCCCAGCATTTT.

The chain links TRBV7-2 to TRBJ2-2, with 8 nucleotides matching TRBD2. This CDR3 is built from 16 residues. In germline, CDR1 is SGHTA, CDR2 FQGNSA. V dropped 5 bases and J dropped 4; count of bases not matched to a gene: 9. This CDR3 is CASSDRRTSPTGELFF. CDR3 nucleotide sequence: TGTGCCAGCAGCGACAGAAGGACTAGCCCCACCGGGGAGCTGTTTTTT.

This clone was seen more than once but under ten times. V gene TRBV11-3 combines with J gene TRBJ2-3, with 8 nucleotides matching TRBD2. With V trimmed by 5 bases and J by 0 bases, 13 bases remained unmatched. CDR3 length: 18 residues. Per the germline V gene, CDR1 is SGHNT and CDR2 is YENEEA. CDR3 loop: CASSPQGGGGGSTDTQYF. In DNA form, the CDR3 reads TGTGCCAGCAGCCCTCAAGGAGGTGGCGGGGGGAGCACAGATACGCAGTATTTT.